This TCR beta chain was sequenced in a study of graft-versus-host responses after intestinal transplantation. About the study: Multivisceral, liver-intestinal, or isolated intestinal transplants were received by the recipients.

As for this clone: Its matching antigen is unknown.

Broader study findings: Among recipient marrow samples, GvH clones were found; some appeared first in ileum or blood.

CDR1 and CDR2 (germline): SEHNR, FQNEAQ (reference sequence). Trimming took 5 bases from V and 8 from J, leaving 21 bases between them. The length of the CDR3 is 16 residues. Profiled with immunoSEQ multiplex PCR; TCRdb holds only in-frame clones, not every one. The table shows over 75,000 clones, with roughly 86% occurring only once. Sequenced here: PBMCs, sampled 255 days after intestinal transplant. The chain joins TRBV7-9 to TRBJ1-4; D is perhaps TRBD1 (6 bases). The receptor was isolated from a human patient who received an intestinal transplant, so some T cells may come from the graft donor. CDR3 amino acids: CASSLKTGTGREKLFF. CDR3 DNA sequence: TGTGCCAGCAGCCTCAAAACAGGGACCGGCAGGGAAAAACTGTTTTTT.